Listed here are 16 T cell receptor beta chains from one sample, sequenced in a study of cytomegalovirus exposure and HLA in healthy donors. PCR was performed using 60 Vbeta and 13 Jbeta primers. The assay was immunoSEQ multiplex PCR, and TCRdb's table has in-frame clones only and misses some. The data show some 140,000 clones, approximately 69% seen once. The sequenced material came from PBMCs. The receptors derive from a man younger than 45 in good health and CMV-seronegative.

The chain recombines TRBV11-3 with TRBJ2-7; the D is unclear. V was trimmed by 1 base and J by 4 bases, leaving 5 bases between them. Germline assignment: CDR1 SGHNT and CDR2 YENEEA. This CDR3 contains 12 residues. This CDR3 reads CASSLGVYEQYF. The CDR3 region has the DNA TGTGCCAGCAGCTTAGGAGTTTACGAGCAGTACTTC.

The gene calls are TRBV5-1 and TRBJ1-4; 7 nucleotides agree with TRBD1. The CDR3 totals 14 residues. Germline trimming cut 0 bases from V and 8 bases from J; bases unmatched to any gene: 4. CDR1 is SGHRS and CDR2 is YFSETQ in the germline V gene. The CDR3 DNA reads TGCGCCAGCAGCTTGGGACAGGGTGGGGAAAAACTGTTTTTT. It codes for CASSLGQGGEKLFF.

This clone appeared once. The DNA for the CDR3 is TGTGCCAGCAGCTTAGAGTCTACGGACAGCTACGAGCAGTACTTC. It yields the protein CASSLESTDSYEQYF. The V gene is TRBV7-8, the J gene TRBJ2-7; D might be TRBD1 (6 bases). The CDR3 runs 15 residues. Trimming removed 1 base from V and 3 bases from J, with 13 bases in between. Germline loops: CDR1 SGHVS, CDR2 FQNEAQ.

The CDR3 bases are TGTGCCAGCAGTGAATTGGGATTCAGCAGCGGCGAGCAGTACTTC. Protein: CASSELGFSSGEQYF. The V and J genes are TRBV6-1 and TRBJ2-7, with D possibly being TRBD2 (5 bases). Germline V gene lookup returns CDR1 MNHNS and CDR2 SASEGT. The CDR3 contains 15 residues. Trimming removed 2 bases at V and 6 bases at J, with 17 bases between.

This clone was seen a handful of times. This chain connects TRBV7-2 to TRBJ1-2; D not certain. This CDR3 has 14 residues. Trimming shortened V by 0 bases and J by 7 bases, and 12 bases separated the two germline ends. The V gene's germline CDR1 is SGHTA and CDR2 FQGNSA. The CDR3 region is CASSLASGWAGYTF. CDR3 coding DNA: TGTGCCAGCAGCTTAGCGTCCGGATGGGCTGGCTACACCTTC.

This clone was counted a few times. The chain recombines TRBV13 with TRBJ1-2; TRBD1 is a possible D gene (5 bases). The V end was cut by 4 bases, the J end by 7 bases, with 22 bases between. The CDR3 length is 16 residues. Germline V gene lookup returns CDR1 PRHDT and CDR2 FYEKMQ (reference sequence). The CDR3 nucleotides are TGTGCCAGCAGCTCTGGCGCCACCTTTGGGACTGGTGGCTACACCTTC. The encoded protein is CASSSGATFGTGGYTF.

This sequence joins TRBV2 and TRBJ1-1, with TRBD1 identical over 7 bases. Germline V gene lookup returns CDR1 SNHLY and CDR2 FYNNEI. V lost 6 bases to trimming and J lost 0 bases; unmatched junction nucleotides: 7. This CDR3 is 15 amino acids long. The CDR3 DNA is TGTGCCAGCAGGCCGGACAGGTCCATGAACACTGAAGCTTTCTTT. It yields the protein CASRPDRSMNTEAFF. The whole variable domain, filled in from reference TRBV2 and TRBJ1-1, reads EPEVTQTPSHQVTQMGQEVILRCVPISNHLYFYWYRQILGQKVEFLVSFYNNEISEKSEIFDDQFSVERPDGSNFTLKIRSTKLEDSAMYFCASRPDRSMNTEAFFGQGTRLTVV.

The chain carries TRBV9 and TRBJ1-1, with TRBD1 as a possible D gene (5 bases). The CDR3 contains 15 residues. Germline CDR1 is SGDLS and CDR2 is YYNGEE. V dropped 4 bases and J dropped 1 base, with 14 bases sitting between them. For the CDR3, the DNA is TGTGCCAGCAGCATCCCAGGGTGGGGGAACACTGAAGCTTTCTTT. The encoded protein is CASSIPGWGNTEAFF.

This sequence joins TRBV9 and TRBJ2-5, with 15 bases fitting TRBD2. Germline-derived CDR1 and CDR2 are SGDLS and YYNGEE. CDR3 size: 15 residues. V lost 4 bases and J lost 4; bases outside the gene matches: 2. Here the CDR3 reads CASSLGLAGGETQYF. The CDR3 coding sequence is TGTGCCAGCAGCCTGGGACTAGCGGGGGGAGAGACCCAGTACTTC.

The V call is TRBV7-9, the J call TRBJ1-1; D is uncertain. The CDR3 consists of 13 residues. Germline lookup yields CDR1 SEHNR and CDR2 FQNEAQ (reference sequence). V shed 5 bases and J shed 0 bases, with 7 bases lying between them. The CDR3 protein is CASSPTVNTEAFF. In DNA form, the CDR3 reads TGTGCCAGCAGCCCGACTGTGAACACTGAAGCTTTCTTT.

This sequence joins TRBV15 and TRBJ1-1; D is undetermined. This CDR3 spans 14 amino acids. Trimming stripped 1 base from V and 3 bases from J, with 9 bases between. Germline lookup yields CDR1 LNHNV and CDR2 YYDKDF (reference sequence). The CDR3 DNA sequence: TGTGCCACCAGCAGAGGATGGTCGGACACTGAAGCTTTCTTT. Encoded protein: CATSRGWSDTEAFF. The complete variable domain, with remaining parts taken from reference TRBV15 and TRBJ1-1, reads DAMVIQNPRYQVTQFGKPVTLSCSQTLNHNVMYWYQQKSSQAPKLLFHYYDKDFNNEADTPDNFQSRRPNTSFCFLDIRSPGLGDTAMYLCATSRGWSDTEAFFGQGTRLTVV.

The chain combines TRBV28 with TRBJ2-2; D gene uncertain. V lost 3 bases, J lost 0 bases, and 5 bases lay in between. Germline assignment: CDR1 MDHEN and CDR2 SYDVKM. The CDR3 has 14 residues. The CDR3 protein is CASSLTSNTGELFF. The CDR3 bases are TGTGCCAGCAGTTTGACTTCGAACACCGGGGAGCTGTTTTTT.

This clone was recorded a few times. V gene TRBV30 combines with J gene TRBJ2-2; 14 nucleotides agree with TRBD2. Germline V CDR1 and CDR2: GTSNPN, SVGIG (reference sequence). The CDR3 consists of 15 residues. After removal of 3 bases from V and 3 bases from J, the junction contained 0 bases not matched to a gene. The CDR3, as DNA: TGTGCCTGGAGGGGACTAGCGGGGGACACCGGGGAGCTGTTTTTT. Residues: CAWRGLAGDTGELFF.

The rearrangement uses TRBV19 and TRBJ1-6, with 7 bases that match TRBD1. V lost 4 bases to trimming and J lost 10 bases; unmatched junction nucleotides: 4. The CDR3 is 13 residues long. Germline V CDR1 and CDR2: LNHDA, SQIVND (reference sequence). This CDR3 reads CASSRQGESPLHF. In nucleotides, the CDR3 is TGTGCCAGTAGTAGACAGGGTGAATCACCCCTCCACTTT.

On this clone itself: One end of the junction fails to match germline, which may point to a read error. The J gene is TRBJ2-2, the V gene TRBV28; 8 positions match TRBD1. This CDR3 contains 14 residues. Looked up from germline, CDR1 is MDHEN and CDR2 is SYDVKM. DNA for the CDR3: TGTGCCAGCAGTCCGGGACAGGTCTCCGGGAAGCTGTTTTTT. Residues: CASSPGQVSGKLFF. The full variable domain, with the rest looked up from reference TRBV28 and TRBJ2-2, is DVKVTQSSRYLVKRTGEKVFLECVQDMDHENMFWYRQDPGLGLRLIYFSYDVKMKEKGDIPEGYSVSREKKERFSLILESASTNQTSMYLCASSPGQVSGKLFFGEGSRLTVL.

V is TRBV5-4 and J is TRBJ2-7; 9 bases are shared with TRBD1. V trimming: 4 bases; J trimming: 1 base; junction bases outside the gene matches: 3. This CDR3 has 14 residues. The germline V gene encodes CDR1 SGHNT and CDR2 YYREEE (reference sequence). CDR3 nucleotides: TGTGCCAGCAGCCCCGGGACAGGGTCCTACGAGCAGTACTTC. It yields the protein CASSPGTGSYEQYF.